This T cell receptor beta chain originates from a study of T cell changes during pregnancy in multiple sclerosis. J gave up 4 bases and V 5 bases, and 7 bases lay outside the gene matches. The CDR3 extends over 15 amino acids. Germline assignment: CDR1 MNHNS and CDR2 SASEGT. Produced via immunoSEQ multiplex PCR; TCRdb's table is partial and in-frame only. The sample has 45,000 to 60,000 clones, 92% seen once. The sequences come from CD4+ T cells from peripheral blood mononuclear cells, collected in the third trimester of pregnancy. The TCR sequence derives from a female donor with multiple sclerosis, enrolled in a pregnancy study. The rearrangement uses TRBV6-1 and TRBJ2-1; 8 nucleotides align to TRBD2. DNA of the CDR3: TGTGCCAGCAGTCCGGTGATAGCGGGATACAATGAGCAGTTCTTC. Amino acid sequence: CASSPVIAGYNEQFF.